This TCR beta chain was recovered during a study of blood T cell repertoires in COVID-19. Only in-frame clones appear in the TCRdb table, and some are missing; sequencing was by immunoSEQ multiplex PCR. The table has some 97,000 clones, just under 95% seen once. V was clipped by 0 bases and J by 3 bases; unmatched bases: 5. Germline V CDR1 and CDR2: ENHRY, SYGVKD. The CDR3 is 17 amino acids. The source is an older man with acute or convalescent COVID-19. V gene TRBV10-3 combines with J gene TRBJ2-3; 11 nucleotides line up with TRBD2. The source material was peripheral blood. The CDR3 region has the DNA TGTGCCATCAGTGAGTCAACTAGCGGGAGATTTACAGATACGCAGTATTTT. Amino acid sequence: CAISESTSGRFTDTQYF.